This T cell receptor beta chain was captured by sequencing in a study of T cell repertoires in cytomegalovirus infection (dated by TCRdb to between 2017 and 2020). Study-level background: Because public TCR beta signatures pointed to carriage of CMV infection together with the matching HLA type, the HLA type of each donor mattered for the analysis. Study-wide findings and limitations: In both this cohort and an independent 352-donor cohort, the cumulative frequency of public TCR beta family members distinguished carriers of CMV infection plus the relevant HLA type. The ex vivo response was dominated by HLA-C-restricted CMV-specific TCR beta clonotypes, which also provided the single most frequent clonotype in two of eight donors.

On this clonotype: No cognate antigen has been identified for it. No per-base quality is available; no much larger clone lies one base away.

Sequencing took place on an Illumina HiSeq 1500. The raw public data were reprocessed by TCRdb itself: fastp quality trimming at Q25, MiXCR clonotype calling, in-frame beta chains only. Identical CDR3 protein sequences are pooled into one entry, listed with their most common genes and DNA. The sample table lists hundreds of thousands of distinct CDR3 sequences, approximately 24% of them with a count of one. 7.5% to 9% of the sample belongs to the ten largest clones. Measured from the cysteine to the phenylalanine, the CDR3 is 15 residues long. CDR3 DNA is the only sequence kept; it has 45 bases, read in frame from the first base. Trimmed from V: 10 bases; trimmed from J: 0 bases; junction bases lacking a gene match: 6. Taken from the germline V gene, the CDR1 and CDR2 loops are MNHEY and SVGAGI.

Material for sequencing was CD8+ T cells from PBMCs. The chain couples TRBV6-5 to TRBJ2-2; TRBD2 fits 9 bases in the junction. The receptor's source is a human donor in good health (CMV status not recorded). Some clones in this sample may be carry-over from other donors' samples. The DNA reads TGTGCCACCTGTCTAGCGGGATCGAACACCGGGGAGCTGTTTTTT. This translates into CATCLAGSNTGELFF.